The 8 T cell receptor beta chains presented below share a single source sample, sequenced in a study of beta chain features in type 1 diabetes. Reverse transcribing all isolated RNA meant expressed TCRB transcripts were sequenced. The method was immunoSEQ multiplex PCR; TCRdb's version includes in-frame clones alone and lacks a portion of them. Of 350,000 to 400,000 clones listed, more than 13% are singletons. Sequencing was done on a sample of naive CD4+ T cells from blood. These receptors were taken from a woman under 30 in good health.

This chain connects TRBV27 to TRBJ1-2; D remains unclear. CDR3 size: 17 residues. Looked up from germline, CDR1 is MNHEY and CDR2 is SMNVEV (reference sequence). With 3 bases removed from V and 0 bases from J, the gap between germline ends came to 17 bases. CDR3 protein: CASSLRRSGKANYGYTF. The CDR3 DNA reads TGTGCCAGCAGTTTGAGGCGCAGTGGTAAAGCTAACTATGGCTACACCTTC.

This clone was picked up a small number of times. In nucleotides, the CDR3 is TGTGCCAGCAGCTTAGATCGGTTGAGCTCCTACAATGAGCAGTTCTTC. This translates into CASSLDRLSSYNEQFF. This sequence joins TRBV7-8 and TRBJ2-1; D is unresolved. CDR3 length: 16 amino acids. The V and J ends lost 1 base and 0 bases respectively, with 10 bases between them. CDR1 is SGHVS, CDR2 FQNEAQ, per germline.

The rearrangement links TRBV5-1 to TRBJ2-3, with 9 bases matching TRBD2. The CDR3 is 16 amino acids. Trimming removed 2 bases from V and 2 bases from J; junction bases left unmatched: 6. Germline assignment: CDR1 SGHRS and CDR2 YFSETQ. For the CDR3, the DNA is TGCGCCAGCAGCTTTCTTAGCGGGAGCTCCACAGATACGCAGTATTTT. Its translation: CASSFLSGSSTDTQYF.

This chain links TRBV15 with TRBJ1-1; TRBD1 matches 7 bases. With 0 bases clipped from V and 4 bases from J, the junction kept 5 bases outside the gene matches. CDR3 size: 15 residues. Germline values: CDR1 LNHNV, CDR2 YYDKDF (reference sequence). CDR3 sequence reads: CATSRDRGLSTEAFF. The CDR3 nucleotides are TGTGCCACCAGCAGAGATAGGGGGCTCTCCACTGAAGCTTTCTTT.

Comment on this clone: Distinct nucleotide sequences in the sample also encode this CDR3. This chain joins TRBV29-1 and TRBJ2-7, with a weak D call TRBD2 (6 bases). The CDR3 has 15 amino acids. V lost 5 bases and J 2 bases, leaving 19 bases between the germline ends. Germline V CDR1 and CDR2: SQVTM, ANQGSEA. This CDR3 reads CSVFQRGRTTYEQYF. CDR3 sequence (DNA): TGCAGCGTTTTTCAACGCGGAAGGACTACCTACGAGCAGTACTTC.

The CDR3 bases are TGCGCCAGCAGCTTGAGCCGCGCCTACGAGCAGTACTTC. Translating gives CASSLSRAYEQYF. The chain couples TRBV5-1 to TRBJ2-7; unclear D gene. With 1 base removed from V and 2 bases from J, the gap between germline ends came to 7 bases. The CDR3 consists of 13 residues. Germline lookup yields CDR1 SGHRS and CDR2 YFSETQ.

This clone was found a few times. The rearrangement joins TRBV30 to TRBJ1-4, with a possible D match to TRBD1 (6 bases). The CDR3 sequence is 14 residues long. Looked up from germline, CDR1 is GTSNPN and CDR2 is SVGIG (reference sequence). V was trimmed by 8 bases and J by 6 bases, leaving 19 bases between them. The CDR3 DNA reads TGTGCCAGTGACCAGGGGAGCGGGGATGAAAAACTGTTTTTT. Translation: CASDQGSGDEKLFF.

The chain is built from TRBV4-1 and TRBJ2-7; D perhaps matches TRBD2 (5 bases). V was pared by 4 bases and J by 1 base, with 17 bases between. The CDR3 length is 16 residues. Germline-derived CDR1 and CDR2 are MGHRA and YSYEKL. The CDR3 reads CASSRPGSGESYEQYF. In DNA, the CDR3 is TGCGCCAGCAGCCGCCCTGGGAGCGGAGAATCCTACGAGCAGTACTTC.